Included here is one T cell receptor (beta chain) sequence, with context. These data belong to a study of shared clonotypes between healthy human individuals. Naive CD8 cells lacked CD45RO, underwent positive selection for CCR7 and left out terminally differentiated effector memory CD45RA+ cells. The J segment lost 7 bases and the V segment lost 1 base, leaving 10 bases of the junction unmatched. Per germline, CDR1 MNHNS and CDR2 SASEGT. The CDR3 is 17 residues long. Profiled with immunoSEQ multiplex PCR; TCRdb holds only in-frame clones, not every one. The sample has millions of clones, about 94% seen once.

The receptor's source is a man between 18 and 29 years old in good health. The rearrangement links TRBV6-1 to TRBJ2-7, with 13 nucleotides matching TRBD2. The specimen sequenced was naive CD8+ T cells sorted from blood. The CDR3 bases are TGTGCCAGCAGTGAAGGACACGGACTAGCGGGAGCAGAAGAGCAGTACTTC. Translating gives CASSEGHGLAGAEEQYF.